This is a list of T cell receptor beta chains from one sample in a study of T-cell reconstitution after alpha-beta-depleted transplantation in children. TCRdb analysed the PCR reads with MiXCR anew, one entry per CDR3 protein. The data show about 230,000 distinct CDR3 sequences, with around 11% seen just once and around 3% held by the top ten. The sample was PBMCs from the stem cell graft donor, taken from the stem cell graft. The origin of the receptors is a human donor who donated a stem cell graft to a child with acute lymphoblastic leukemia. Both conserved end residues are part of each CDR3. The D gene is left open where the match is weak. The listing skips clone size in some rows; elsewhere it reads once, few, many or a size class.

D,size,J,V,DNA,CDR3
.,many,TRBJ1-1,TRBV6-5,TGTGCCAGCAGTTACTCTCTTCGGAACACTGAAGCTTTCTTT,CASSYSLRNTEAFF
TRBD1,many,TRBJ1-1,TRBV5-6,TGTGCCAGCAGCTTGACCATCCAGGGGGTAGATAATGGTGAAGCTTTCTTT,CASSLTIQGVDNGEAFF
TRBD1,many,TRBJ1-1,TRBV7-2,TGTGCCAGCAGGACGACAGGGGGTGTCGAAGCTTTCTTT,CASRTTGGVEAFF
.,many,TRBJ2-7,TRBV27,TGTGCCAGCAGCTCCAGGGGTTACGGGTCCTACGAGCAGTACTTC,CASSSRGYGSYEQYF
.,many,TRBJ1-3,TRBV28,TGTGCCAGCAGCCTCCCGGGGGACTCTGGAAACACCATATATTTT,CASSLPGDSGNTIYF
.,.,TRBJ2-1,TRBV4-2,TGTGCCAGCAGCCAAGCTTCGGGAGACCCCAAGAATGAGCAGTTCTTC,CASSQASGDPKNEQFF
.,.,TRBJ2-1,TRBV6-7,TGTGCCACTTACAACAATGAGCAGTTCTTC,CATYNNEQFF
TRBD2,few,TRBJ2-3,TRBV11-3,TGTGCCAGCAGCTCGGACACACCCGGGACTAGCGGGGACCGGGGCACAGATACGCAGTATTTT,CASSSDTPGTSGDRGTDTQYF
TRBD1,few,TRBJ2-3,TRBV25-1,TGTGCCAGCAGCATGACAGGGGTCCGGAGCACAGATACGCAGTATTTT,CASSMTGVRSTDTQYF
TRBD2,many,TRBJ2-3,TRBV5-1,TGCGCCAGCAGCACTTCTAGCGGGAGGGCAGATACGCAGTATTTT,CASSTSSGRADTQYF
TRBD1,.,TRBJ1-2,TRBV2,TGTGCCAGCAGCGGACAGGGCGCTGGCTACACCTTC,CASSGQGAGYTF
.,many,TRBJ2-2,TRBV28,TGTGCCAGCAGTTACGGAAGTAGCGCGAACACCGGGGAGCTGTTTTTT,CASSYGSSANTGELFF
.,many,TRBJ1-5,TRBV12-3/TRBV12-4,TGTGCCAGCAGCCAGACCCTCTTCGGGGGAGGTCTCGATCAGCCCCAGCATTTT,CASSQTLFGGGLDQPQHF
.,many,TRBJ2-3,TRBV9,TGTGCCAGCAGCGTAGAGCCAGGGAACACAGATACGCAGTATTTT,CASSVEPGNTDTQYF
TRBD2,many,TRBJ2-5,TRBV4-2,TGTGCCAGCAGCCAAGATCCAGCGGGGGAGGGATGGAAGACCCAGTACTTC,CASSQDPAGEGWKTQYF
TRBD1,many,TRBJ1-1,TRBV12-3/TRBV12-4,TGTGCCAGCAGACCCTCCGGGACAGGACTTTTTGCAGCTTTCTTT,CASRPSGTGLFAAFF
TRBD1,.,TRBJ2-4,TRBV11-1,TGTGCCAGCAATAAGGACGGGACAGGAAATTTAGCCAAAAACATTCAGTACTTC,CASNKDGTGNLAKNIQYF
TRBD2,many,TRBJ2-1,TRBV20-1,TGCAGTGCTAGAGAGTTAATGACTAGCGGGAGAATAAATGAGCAGTTCTTC,CSARELMTSGRINEQFF
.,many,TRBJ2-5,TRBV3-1,TGTGCCAGCAGCCGGCAAGGACGGATCGAGGGAGAGACCCAGTACTTC,CASSRQGRIEGETQYF
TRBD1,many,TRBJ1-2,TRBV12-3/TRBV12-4,TGTGCCAGCAGTTTTAGGGGGCGGAAAGGCTACACCTTC,CASSFRGRKGYTF
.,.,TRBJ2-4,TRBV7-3,TGTGCCAGCAGCCCTTCATATTCACTAGCCAAAAACATTCAGTACTTC,CASSPSYSLAKNIQYF
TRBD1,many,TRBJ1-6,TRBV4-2,TGTGCCAGCAGCCAAGACCGGGACAGAAATTCACCCCTCCACTTT,CASSQDRDRNSPLHF
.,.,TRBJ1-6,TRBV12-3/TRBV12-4,TGTGCCAGCAGTTCTACAGTGAGCTCCTATAATTCACCCCTCCACTTT,CASSSTVSSYNSPLHF
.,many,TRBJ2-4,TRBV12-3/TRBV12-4,TGTGCCACCAGTTGGGCCAAAAACATTCAGTACTTC,CATSWAKNIQYF
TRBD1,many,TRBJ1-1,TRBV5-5,TGTGCCAGCAGCTTGACAGGGGGGCATAACGGAGCTTTCTTT,CASSLTGGHNGAFF
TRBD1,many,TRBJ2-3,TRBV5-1,TGCGCCAGCAGTACGGCGGGACAGGGGACGCAGTATTTT,CASSTAGQGTQYF
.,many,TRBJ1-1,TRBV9,TGTGCCAGCAGCGCTGCCCCGAGTCCCGCCCCAGGAACTGAAGCTTTCTTT,CASSAAPSPAPGTEAFF
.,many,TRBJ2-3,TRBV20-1,TGCAGTGCTCCCTTCAGGCGGGGACGCACAGATACGCAGTATTTT,CSAPFRRGRTDTQYF
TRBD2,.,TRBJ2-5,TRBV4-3,TGCGCCAGCAGCCGCCGACGGGGGGAGCTCCAAGAGACCCAGTACTTC,CASSRRRGELQETQYF
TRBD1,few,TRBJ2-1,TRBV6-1,TGTGCCAGCAGTCCGGGGACAGGCACCAATGAGCAGTTCTTC,CASSPGTGTNEQFF
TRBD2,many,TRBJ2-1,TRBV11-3,TGTGCCAGCAGCTTAGGGATAGCGGGAGGCAGTGAGCAGTTCTTC,CASSLGIAGGSEQFF
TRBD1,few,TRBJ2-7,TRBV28,TGTGCCAGCAGTTTATACAGGGGGAGTACCTACGAGCAGTACTTC,CASSLYRGSTYEQYF
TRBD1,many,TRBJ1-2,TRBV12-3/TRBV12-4,TGTGCCAGCAGTCTTACCCGACAGGGCCTTGGCTACACCTTC,CASSLTRQGLGYTF
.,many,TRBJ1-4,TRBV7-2,TGTGCCAGCAGCCTCGACAAGGGCGTGCAAAAACTGTTTTTT,CASSLDKGVQKLFF
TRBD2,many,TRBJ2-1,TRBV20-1,TGCAGTGCTAGAGATCCAGCGGGAACCTACAATGAGCAGTTCTTC,CSARDPAGTYNEQFF
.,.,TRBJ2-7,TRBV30,TGTGCCTTAAACTCGGGCAGAACAGATCCCTACGAGCAGTACTTC,CALNSGRTDPYEQYF
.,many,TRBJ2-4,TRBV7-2,TGTGCCAGCAGCTTAGCGAGGACAACCCAAGCCAAAAACATTCAGTACTTC,CASSLARTTQAKNIQYF
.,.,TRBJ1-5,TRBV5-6,TGTGCCAGCAGCTTGGGGGGCAGGGGCAATCAGCCCCAGCATTTT,CASSLGGRGNQPQHF
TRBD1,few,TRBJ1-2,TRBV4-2,TGTGCCAGCAGCGCGGGACAGGGGGGTTTGATCGTCTATGGCTACACCTTC,CASSAGQGGLIVYGYTF
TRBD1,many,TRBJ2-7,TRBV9,TGTGCCAGCAGCGTAGATGGACAGGGCTACGAGCAGTACTTC,CASSVDGQGYEQYF
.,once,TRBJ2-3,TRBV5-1,TGCGCCAGCAGCTTCAGGGGAACGCAGTATTTT,CASSFRGTQYF
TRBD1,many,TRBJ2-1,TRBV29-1,TGCAGCGTTGCAAACAGGGGCAATGAGCAGTTCTTC,CSVANRGNEQFF
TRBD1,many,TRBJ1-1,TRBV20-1,TGCAGTGCCCCCGGGGACAGGGAGAGGGCGAACACTGAAGCTTTCTTT,CSAPGDRERANTEAFF
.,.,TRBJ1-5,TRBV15,TGTGCCACCAGCGATGGCTCCCAGGGTCAGCCCCAGCATTTT,CATSDGSQGQPQHF
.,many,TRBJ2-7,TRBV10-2,TGCGCCAGCAGTTCAGGGACCTACGAGCAGTACTTC,CASSSGTYEQYF
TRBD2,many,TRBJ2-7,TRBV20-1,TGCAGTGCTGGGTTGAGCGGGGAATCCTACGAGCAGTACTTC,CSAGLSGESYEQYF
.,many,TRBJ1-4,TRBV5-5,TGTGCCAGCAGCTTGGACACTAATGAAAAACTGTTTTTT,CASSLDTNEKLFF
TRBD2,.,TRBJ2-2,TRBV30,TGTGCCTTACTACGGGGGGAGAACACCGGGGAGCTGTTTTTT,CALLRGENTGELFF
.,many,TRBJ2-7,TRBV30,TGTGCCTTCGCTAGGGGATACGAGCAGTACTTC,CAFARGYEQYF
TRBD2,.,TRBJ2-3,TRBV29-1,TGCAGCGTTGGCCTAGGACTAGCGGGAGTAGATACGCAGTATTTT,CSVGLGLAGVDTQYF
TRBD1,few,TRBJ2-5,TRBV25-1,TGTGCCAGCCGAGGGGGCTCGAGAGAGACCCAGTACTTC,CASRGGSRETQYF
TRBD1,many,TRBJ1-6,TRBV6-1,TGTGCCAGCAGATCTCAGGGGGCGAGTGTTTCACCCCTCCACTTT,CASRSQGASVSPLHF
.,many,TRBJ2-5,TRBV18,TGTGCCAGCTCATCAGCGATCAGGGCTACCGTCCAAGAGACCCAGTACTTC,CASSSAIRATVQETQYF